This entry lists 6 T cell receptor beta chains sequenced from one sample in a study of shared clonotypes between healthy human individuals. The protocol was immunoSEQ multiplex PCR, while the TCRdb copy is restricted to in-frame clones and leaves out a portion. This table holds over 1.4 million clones, approximately 97% found once. The sample consisted of naive CD4+ T cells sorted from blood. As to subset: CD45RA+ positively selected. Receptors originate from a man aged 30 to 45 in good health.

The chain has TRBV6-4 and TRBJ2-3; a possible D gene is TRBD2 (5 bases). This CDR3 has 16 amino acids. Looked up from germline, CDR1 is MRHNA and CDR2 is SNTAGT. Between the trimmed V and J ends, which lost 3 bases and 1 base, there was a span of 14 bases. CDR3 residues: CASSESRAGGTDTQYF. The CDR3 region has the DNA TGTGCCAGCAGTGAGTCGAGGGCCGGGGGCACAGATACGCAGTATTTT.

The genes are TRBV5-1 and TRBJ2-1, with D perhaps TRBD2 (5 bases). Germline CDR1 reads SGHRS; CDR2 reads YFSETQ. The V and J ends lost 1 base and 2 bases respectively, with 19 bases between them. The CDR3 consists of 18 residues. CDR3 sequence (DNA): TGCGCCAGCAGCTTGTCGGCGGGCCGCCCGAGGACCTACAATGAGCAGTTCTTC. It translates to CASSLSAGRPRTYNEQFF.

The rearrangement links TRBV5-1 to TRBJ2-3; 11 nucleotides match TRBD2. The V gene end was trimmed by 0 bases and the J gene end by 11 bases; junction bases not matched to a gene: 5. Germline V gene lookup returns CDR1 SGHRS and CDR2 YFSETQ. This CDR3 has 14 residues. CDR3 in amino acids: CASSLVASGRMQYF. Written as DNA, the CDR3 is TGCGCCAGCAGCTTGGTGGCTAGCGGGAGGATGCAGTATTTT.

This clone was found once. The chain joins TRBV7-6 to TRBJ2-1, with TRBD2 matching over 7 bases. The CDR3 spans 16 residues. Per the germline V gene, CDR1 is SGHVS and CDR2 is FNYEAQ. The V and J ends lost 3 bases and 6 bases, in that order; junction bases with no gene match: 11. The CDR3 DNA sequence: TGTGCCAGCAGCTTGGGGGTAGGGGCTAGCGGCAATGAGCAGTTCTTC. Its protein product is CASSLGVGASGNEQFF.

With regard to this clone: Other DNA sequences in the same sample also yield this CDR3. The V and J genes are TRBV10-3 and TRBJ2-5; D unresolved. Trimming shortened V by 2 bases and J by 4 bases, and 2 bases separated the two germline ends. The CDR3 is 11 amino acids. Germline CDR1 ENHRY, CDR2 SYGVKD. CDR3 DNA sequence: TGTGCCATCAGTGAGAGAGAGACCCAGTACTTC. Protein: CAISERETQYF.

V is TRBV18 and J is TRBJ1-3; D possibly corresponds to TRBD1 (6 bases). The V end was cut by 4 bases, the J end by 0 bases, with 13 bases between. CDR1 KGHSH and CDR2 LQKENI come from the germline V gene. The CDR3 totals 16 residues. For the CDR3, the DNA is TGTGCCAGCTCACAGAAGACAGGCATCTCTGGAAACACCATATATTTT. This sequence encodes CASSQKTGISGNTIYF.